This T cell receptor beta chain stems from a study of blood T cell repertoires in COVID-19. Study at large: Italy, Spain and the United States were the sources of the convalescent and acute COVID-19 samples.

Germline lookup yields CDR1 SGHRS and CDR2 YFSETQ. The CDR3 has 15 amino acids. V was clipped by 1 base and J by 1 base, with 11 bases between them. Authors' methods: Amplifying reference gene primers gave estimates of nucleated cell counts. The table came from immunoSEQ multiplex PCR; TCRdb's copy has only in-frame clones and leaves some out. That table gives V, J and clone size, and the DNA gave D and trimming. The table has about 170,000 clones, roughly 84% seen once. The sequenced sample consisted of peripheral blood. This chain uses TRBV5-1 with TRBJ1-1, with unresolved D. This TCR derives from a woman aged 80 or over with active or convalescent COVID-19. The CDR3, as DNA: TGCGCCAGCAGCTTGTTTTCAGCGGAGAACACTGAAGCTTTCTTT. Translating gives CASSLFSAENTEAFF.